Listed below are T cell receptor beta chains from one sample, sequenced in a study of shared clonotypes between healthy human individuals. The repertoire was sequenced with immunoSEQ multiplex PCR; TCRdb's copy has only in-frame clones and lacks some. The sample records some 2 million clones, 85% to 95% being singletons. Sample: naive CD8+ T cells sorted from blood. The receptors here all came from a man between 18 and 35 years old in good health. CDR3s include the opening cysteine and the closing phenylalanine or tryptophan. A D gene is named only where the DNA matches it firmly. Rows give clone size only sometimes, using once, few, many, or a class for an expanded clone.

d_call	v_call	clone_size	j_call	cdr3_aa	cdr3_nt
TRBD1	TRBV5-6	-	TRBJ1-4	CASSYGLGQAKLFF	TGTGCCAGCAGCTACGGACTGGGACAGGCAAAACTGTTTTTT
-	TRBV30	-	TRBJ1-5	CAWSVGQGLQQPQHF	TGTGCCTGGAGTGTAGGGCAGGGGCTACAGCAGCCCCAGCATTTT
-	TRBV21-1	-	TRBJ2-7	CASSKVTLLLNRVSQFPEQYF	TGTGCCAGCAGCAAAGTTACATTACTACTTAACCGAGTCTCTCAATTCCCCGAGCAGTACTTC
-	TRBV6-5	once	TRBJ2-7	CASSYTNSYEQYF	TGTGCCAGCAGTTACACCAACTCCTACGAGCAGTACTTC
-	TRBV5-6	-	TRBJ2-3	CASSTGLWSTDTQYF	TGTGCCAGCAGCACGGGACTGTGGAGCACAGATACGCAGTATTTT
-	TRBV2	-	TRBJ2-2	CASSESPRNTGELFF	TGTGCCAGCAGTGAATCGCCCCGGAACACCGGGGAGCTGTTTTTT
-	TRBV12-5	-	TRBJ1-1	CASGLIRAEAFF	TGTGCTAGTGGTTTGATCCGGGCTGAAGCTTTCTTT
-	TRBV7-9	-	TRBJ2-7	CASSLLGLGAKGYEQYF	TGTGCCAGCAGCTTACTTGGGTTAGGGGCCAAAGGCTACGAGCAGTACTTC
-	TRBV27	-	TRBJ2-7	CASSYLGSSYEQYF	TGTGCCAGCAGTTACCTAGGGAGCTCCTACGAGCAGTACTTC
-	TRBV7-8	-	TRBJ2-3	CASSQTLASSTDTQYF	TGTGCCAGCAGCCAGACACTAGCCTCTAGCACAGATACGCAGTATTTT
-	TRBV19	-	TRBJ2-2	CASSIGLGETGELFF	TGTGCCAGTAGTATCGGTCTGGGGGAAACCGGGGAGCTGTTTTTT
-	TRBV4-1	few	TRBJ2-5	CASSQDDEETQYF	TGCGCCAGCAGCCAAGATGATGAGGAGACCCAGTACTTC
-	TRBV13	few	TRBJ2-7	CASSPPGAYEQYF	TGTGCCAGCAGCCCTCCGGGGGCCTACGAGCAGTACTTC
TRBD2	TRBV27	-	TRBJ2-1	CASSSDPFRLAGGDEQFF	TGTGCCAGCAGTTCAGACCCTTTCCGACTAGCGGGAGGTGATGAGCAGTTCTTC
TRBD2	TRBV4-3	-	TRBJ2-5	CASSQDLLAGGREETQYF	TGCGCCAGCAGCCAAGATTTACTAGCGGGAGGGCGAGAAGAGACCCAGTACTTC
TRBD2	TRBV11-1	-	TRBJ2-3	CASSLLRGGAADTQYF	TGTGCCAGCAGCTTATTACGCGGGGGGGCCGCAGATACGCAGTATTTT
TRBD2	TRBV5-1	-	TRBJ2-1	CASSAGLGGYNEQFF	TGCGCCAGCAGCGCGGGACTAGGTGGCTACAATGAGCAGTTCTTC
-	TRBV7-9	-	TRBJ2-2	CASSPPTSKNTGELFF	TGTGCCAGCAGCCCCCCTACTAGCAAGAACACCGGGGAGCTGTTTTTT
-	TRBV27	-	TRBJ1-2	CASSSVQGSPYGYTF	TGTGCCAGCAGTTCCGTACAGGGTTCACCTTATGGCTACACCTTC
TRBD2	TRBV4-3	-	TRBJ2-3	CASSPLAGGVTDTQYF	TGCGCCAGCAGCCCCTTAGCGGGAGGAGTAACAGATACGCAGTATTTT
-	TRBV30	-	TRBJ1-4	CAWSPFNEKLFF	TGTGCCTGGAGCCCCTTTAATGAAAAACTGTTTTTT
-	TRBV27	-	TRBJ1-1	CASSFIPMGNTEAFF	TGTGCCAGCAGTTTCATACCAATGGGGAACACTGAAGCTTTCTTT
-	TRBV19	-	TRBJ1-1	CASSRDIGINTEAFF	TGTGCCAGTAGTAGGGATATTGGGATTAACACTGAAGCTTTCTTT
-	TRBV12-5	-	TRBJ1-5	CASGPWGQGGEYSNQPQHF	TGTGCTAGTGGTCCCTGGGGGCAGGGAGGAGAATATAGCAATCAGCCCCAGCATTTT
TRBD2	TRBV5-1	-	TRBJ2-7	CASSLVAGGTYYEQYF	TGCGCCAGCAGCTTGGTAGCGGGAGGGACCTACTACGAGCAGTACTTC
TRBD1	TRBV5-1	-	TRBJ2-7	CASSPPSGQRSYEQYF	TGCGCCAGCAGCCCCCCCTCGGGACAGAGGAGCTACGAGCAGTACTTC
-	TRBV10-3	few	TRBJ1-2	CAISEKAGNLDGYTF	TGTGCCATCAGTGAGAAGGCAGGGAATCTGGATGGCTACACCTTC
-	TRBV5-8	-	TRBJ2-1	CASSPYYNEQFF	TGTGCCAGCAGCCCTTATTACAATGAGCAGTTCTTC
-	TRBV7-2	once	TRBJ2-7	CASSLSAGLGSYEQYF	TGTGCCAGCAGCTTATCGGCAGGCCTAGGCTCCTACGAGCAGTACTTC
TRBD2	TRBV4-1	-	TRBJ2-1	CASSQVRLAGDEQFF	TGCGCCAGCAGCCAAGTTCGCCTAGCGGGAGACGAGCAGTTCTTC
-	TRBV2	-	TRBJ2-1	CASSEKVGDNEQFF	TGTGCCAGCAGTGAAAAGGTGGGGGACAATGAGCAGTTCTTC
-	TRBV27	-	TRBJ1-4	CASRSEWVANEKLFF	TGTGCCAGCCGTTCTGAGTGGGTCGCAAATGAAAAACTGTTTTTT
-	TRBV11-2	-	TRBJ2-7	CASSLGLGDYEQYF	TGTGCCAGCAGCTTAGGACTAGGGGACTACGAGCAGTACTTC